This T cell receptor beta chain was profiled in a study of CD8 T cells in ankylosing spondylitis. Study-wide findings and caveats: Blood of patients with ankylosing spondylitis appeared to be characterized by a TCR beta motif of eight highly homologous variants.

Germline assignment: CDR1 SGHRS and CDR2 YFSETQ. The CDR3 runs 13 residues. The V end was cut by 4 bases, the J end by 3 bases, with 10 bases between. Concerning this clonotype: Its antigen remains unidentified.

Each CDR3 protein is one row after TCRdb ran MiXCR on the 5' RACE reads. In the table there are roughly 130,000 distinct CDR3 sequences, about 13% of which are singletons. The V call is TRBV5-1, the J call TRBJ1-1; no clear D gene. The sequenced sample was blood, either unsorted or a sorted T cell fraction (not recorded which). The TCR was taken from a female donor with ankylosing spondylitis or in good health (not recorded which). Here the CDR3 DNA reads TGCGCCAGCAGCCCCCGCCAGGACACTGAAGCTTTCTTT. Its protein product is CASSPRQDTEAFF.